These 20 T cell receptor beta chains share one sample of origin, sequenced in a study of T cell repertoires in cytomegalovirus infection. TCRdb reprocessed the reads via MiXCR and lists one record per CDR3 protein. Of about 890,000 distinct CDR3 sequences detected, around 32% appear once; the ten largest clones hold roughly 13%. These receptors lack a known antigen. The source material was cultured CD8+ T cells from PBMCs, sampled from culture after CMV antigen stimulation. The receptors here all came from a human donor in good health (CMV status not recorded). Some clones in this sample may be carry-over from other donors' samples.

This clonotype was observed at least ten times. J is TRBJ2-2 and V is TRBV7-2; D gene uncertain. The CDR3 contains 16 residues. CDR1 SGHTA and CDR2 FQGNSA come from the germline V gene. Trimming left V 4 bases short and J 1 base short, with 13 bases between. The CDR3 reads CASSSNRLMNTGELFF. As DNA, the CDR3 is TGTGCCAGCAGCTCAAACAGACTTATGAACACCGGGGAGCTGTTTTTT. The variable domain in full, with the rest retrieved from reference TRBV7-2 and TRBJ2-2, is GAGVSQSPSNKVTEKGKDVELRCDPISGHTALYWYRQSLGQGLEFLIYFQGNSAPDKSGLPSDRFSAERTGGSVSTLTIQRTQQEDSAVYLCASSSNRLMNTGELFFGEGSRLTVL.

In its sample, this clonotype was seen a few times. In DNA form, the CDR3 reads TGTGCCAGCAGTAACCCGGGACACTGGAACACTGAAGCTTTCTTT. Residues: CASSNPGHWNTEAFF. The rearrangement joins TRBV6-1 to TRBJ1-1; D perhaps matches TRBD1 (6 bases). V lost 5 bases to trimming and J lost 1 base, with 14 bases between them. The germline V gene encodes CDR1 MNHNS and CDR2 SASEGT. The CDR3 covers 15 residues.

The genes are TRBV7-9 and TRBJ2-1; no firm D call. V was shortened by 4 bases and J by 4 bases, with 11 bases between the two germline ends. This CDR3 contains 14 residues. The germline CDR1 and CDR2 sequences are SEHNR and FQNEAQ (reference sequence). The CDR3 loop is CASSSEWRYNEQFF. The CDR3, as DNA: TGTGCCAGCAGCTCTGAGTGGCGGTACAATGAGCAGTTCTTC.

The chain is built from TRBV6-2 or TRBV6-3 and TRBJ2-1; 7 nucleotides agree with TRBD2. The CDR3 runs 16 residues. Germline trimming cut 2 bases from V and 8 bases from J; bases unmatched to any gene: 12. Germline assignment: CDR1 MNHEY and CDR2 SVGEGT. The CDR3 coding sequence is TGTGCCAGCAGTTACGGGCGGGGGAAAGAGTTCGATGAGCAGTTCTTC. Residues: CASSYGRGKEFDEQFF.

With regard to this clonotype: The junction shows a germline mismatch at one end, possibly a read error. The rearrangement uses TRBV7-2 and TRBJ2-5, with 7 bases lining up with TRBD1. This CDR3 spans 16 amino acids. Germline lookup yields CDR1 SGHTA and CDR2 FQGNSA. CDR3 nucleotide sequence: TGTGCCAGCAGCTTAAACGGGGTGAGGGGGCAAGAGACCCGGTACTTC. It is translated as CASSLNGVRGQETRYF.

The chain couples TRBV5-6 to TRBJ2-5, with D perhaps matching TRBD2 (6 bases). This CDR3 spans 14 amino acids. Germline CDR1 SGHDT, CDR2 YYEEEE. V was pared by 5 bases and J by 5 bases, with 16 bases between. The CDR3 loop reads CASRPTSSGETQYF. CDR3 sequence (DNA): TGTGCCAGCAGACCCACTAGCTCTGGTGAGACCCAGTACTTC.

This clonotype turned up a few times. This CDR3 reads CASSLGGGFYEQYV. The CDR3, as DNA: TGCGCCAGCAGCTTGGGAGGCGGCTTCTACGAGCAGTACGTC. The chain is built from TRBV5-1 and TRBJ2-7; D remains ambiguous. V dropped 0 bases and J dropped 3 bases, with 10 bases sitting between them. CDR1 SGHRS and CDR2 YFSETQ come from the germline V gene. The CDR3 extends over 14 amino acids.

The chain is built from TRBV20-1 and TRBJ2-1, with TRBD2 matching 8 bases. This CDR3 is 14 amino acids long. The germline V gene encodes CDR1 DFQATT and CDR2 SNEGSKA (reference sequence). V was clipped by 5 bases and J by 0 bases; unmatched bases: 3. The chain's CDR3 is CSAPGTSSYNEQFF. CDR3 coding DNA: TGCAGTGCTCCGGGGACTAGCTCCTACAATGAGCAGTTCTTC.

This chain links TRBV27 with TRBJ2-7; 7 bases align to TRBD1. V shed 1 base, J shed 3 bases, and the junction held 6 bases outside the gene matches. This CDR3 is built from 15 residues. Germline CDR1 MNHEY, CDR2 SMNVEV (reference sequence). CDR3 in amino acids: CASSLYQGDIYEQYF. The CDR3 bases are TGTGCCAGCAGTTTATATCAGGGGGACATCTACGAGCAGTACTTC.

V and J are TRBV5-5 and TRBJ1-6; D is unresolved. Germline V gives CDR1 SGHKS, CDR2 YYEKEE (reference sequence). CDR3 length: 12 amino acids. The V and J ends lost 0 bases and 9 bases respectively, with 4 bases between them. The CDR3: CASSLAVSPLHF. CDR3 DNA sequence: TGTGCCAGCAGCTTGGCCGTTTCACCCCTCCACTTT.

The chain links TRBV9 to TRBJ2-1; 7 positions agree with TRBD1. The CDR3 is made up of 16 amino acids. Germline V gene lookup returns CDR1 SGDLS and CDR2 YYNGEE. Losses at the gene ends were 3 bases for V and 4 bases for J; bases not matched to a gene: 10. The CDR3 loop is CASSAPTGTEYNEQFF. The DNA for the CDR3 is TGTGCCAGCAGCGCCCCGACGGGGACAGAATACAATGAGCAGTTCTTC.

This clonotype has only a few counts. The V gene is TRBV27, the J gene TRBJ2-1; 8 positions match TRBD2. The CDR3 covers 14 residues. V trimming: 6 bases; J trimming: 6 bases; junction bases outside the gene matches: 7. In germline, CDR1 is MNHEY, CDR2 SMNVEV (reference sequence). As DNA, the CDR3 is TGTGCCAGCAGCCCGCGGGGGGCCGTCAATGAGCAGTTCTTC. It is translated as CASSPRGAVNEQFF.

V is TRBV27 and J is TRBJ1-5; no firm D call. Germline V gene sequence: CDR1 MNHEY, CDR2 SMNVEV (reference sequence). The CDR3 consists of 16 residues. The ends were cut back, 1 base at V and 0 bases at J, with 10 bases in the middle. CDR3 region: CASSLFGLYSNQPQHF. In DNA, the CDR3 is TGTGCCAGCAGTTTATTCGGATTATATAGCAATCAGCCCCAGCATTTT.

The V and J genes are TRBV3-1 and TRBJ2-1, with 9 bases identical to TRBD2. CDR1 LGHDT and CDR2 YNNKEL come from the germline V gene (reference sequence). The CDR3 length is 13 residues. The V segment lost 3 bases and the J segment 8 bases; nucleotides outside the gene matches: 2. The CDR3 loop reads CASSQGLAYEQFF. For the CDR3, the DNA is TGTGCCAGCAGCCAGGGACTAGCCTATGAGCAGTTCTTC.

The table lists this clonotype with a few counts. V and J are TRBV19 and TRBJ1-1; 10 nucleotides agree with TRBD1. CDR1 and CDR2 (germline): LNHDA, SQIVND (reference sequence). Trimming at V came to 5 bases and at J to 6 bases, leaving 9 bases not matched to a gene. The CDR3 is 15 amino acids. The CDR3 sequence is CASSSPGQGISEAFF. As DNA, the CDR3 is TGTGCCAGTAGTTCTCCGGGACAGGGGATTTCTGAAGCTTTCTTT. Variable domain in full (rest from reference TRBV19 and TRBJ1-1): DGGITQSPKYLFRKEGQNVTLSCEQNLNHDAMYWYRQDPGQGLRLIYYSQIVNDFQKGDIAEGYSVSREKKESFPLTVTSAQKNPTAFYLCASSSPGQGISEAFFGQGTRLTVV.

This clonotype has a handful of counts. V gene TRBV24-1 combines with J gene TRBJ2-1, with D tentatively TRBD1 (5 bases). There are 14 residues in the CDR3. Germline V lookup: CDR1 KGHDR, CDR2 SFDVKD. The V and J ends lost 3 bases and 6 bases respectively, with 11 bases between them. As DNA, the CDR3 is TGTGCCACCAGTGATGTTCGACAGAGCAATGAGCAGTTCTTC. Its translation is CATSDVRQSNEQFF.

The chain recombines TRBV10-3 with TRBJ1-5; D ambiguous. This CDR3 region has 13 residues. Germline V gene sequence: CDR1 ENHRY, CDR2 SYGVKD. The V end was cut by 4 bases, the J end by 0 bases, with 4 bases between. CDR3 amino acids: CAISVDSNQPQHF. In DNA form, the CDR3 reads TGTGCCATCAGTGTTGATAGCAATCAGCCCCAGCATTTT.

CDR3 sequence reads: CASSWTGGDEQFF. As DNA, the CDR3 is TGCGCCAGCAGCTGGACCGGGGGGGATGAGCAGTTCTTC. The rearrangement uses TRBV5-1 and TRBJ2-1, with 8 positions matching TRBD2. V shed 3 bases and J 8 bases; nucleotides not matched to a gene: 4. Germline CDR1 reads SGHRS; CDR2 reads YFSETQ. CDR3 length: 13 amino acids.

The chain combines TRBV4-2 with TRBJ2-6, with 10 bases identical to TRBD1. The CDR3 covers 18 residues. The ends lost 0 bases at V and 0 bases at J; junction bases unmatched: 2. Germline CDR1 is LGHNA and CDR2 is YNFKEQ. The CDR3 DNA follows: TGTGCCAGCAGCCAAGAGGGACAGGGGAGCTCTGGGGCCAACGTCCTGACTTTC. Translating it yields CASSQEGQGSSGANVLTF.

The rearrangement links TRBV19 to TRBJ1-1, with D maybe TRBD1 (6 bases). The CDR3 sequence is 12 residues long. V was shortened by 7 bases and J by 4 bases, with 10 bases between the two germline ends. Per the germline V gene, CDR1 is LNHDA and CDR2 is SQIVND (reference sequence). CDR3 nucleotides: TGTGCCAGTAATGAAGGGGGCACTGAAGCTTTCTTT. Translation gives CASNEGGTEAFF.